The clone carrying this T cell receptor (beta chain) was seen ten or more times. As yet, its antigen is unknown. TCRdb independently ran MiXCR on the 5' RACE reads; one entry per CDR3 protein. The sample shows under 85,000 distinct CDR3 sequences, roughly 4.9% of them seen only once. This sample was included in a study of neurological immune-mediated disorders. Overall study results and limits: HTLV-1-associated myelopathy ranked highest for TCR clonal expansion and multiple sclerosis lowest, beneath healthy controls.

Germline assignment: CDR1 LNHNV and CDR2 YYDKDF (reference sequence). V was pared by 4 bases and J by 2 bases, with 4 bases of the junction left unmatched. The CDR3 consists of 15 residues. The genes are TRBV15 and TRBJ1-4; 7 nucleotides align to TRBD1. This TCR derives from a human donor with multiple sclerosis. The donor label of this sample is uncertain. The specimen sequenced was PBMCs. The CDR3 is CATSKQGWTNEKLFF. The CDR3 bases are TGTGCCACCAGCAAACAGGGGTGGACTAATGAAAAACTGTTTTTT.